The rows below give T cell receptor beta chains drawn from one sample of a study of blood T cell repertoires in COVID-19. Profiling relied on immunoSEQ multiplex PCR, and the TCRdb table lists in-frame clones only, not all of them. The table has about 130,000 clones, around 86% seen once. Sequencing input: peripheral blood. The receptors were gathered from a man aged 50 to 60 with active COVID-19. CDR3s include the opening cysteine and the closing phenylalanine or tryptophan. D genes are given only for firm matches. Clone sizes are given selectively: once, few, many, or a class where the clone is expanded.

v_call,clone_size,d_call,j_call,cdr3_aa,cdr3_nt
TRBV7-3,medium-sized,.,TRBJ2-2,CASGGGVGELFF,TGTGCCAGCGGAGGCGGCGTCGGGGAGCTGTTTTTT
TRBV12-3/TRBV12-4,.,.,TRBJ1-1,CASNRGPKAFF,TGTGCCAGCAATCGTGGCCCCAAAGCTTTCTTT
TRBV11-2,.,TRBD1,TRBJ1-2,CASSSIARDRSNYGYTF,TGTGCCAGCAGCTCCATAGCAAGGGACAGATCTAACTATGGCTACACCTTC
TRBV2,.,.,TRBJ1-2,CASGRTYGYTF,TGTGCCAGCGGGAGGACATACGGCTACACCTTC
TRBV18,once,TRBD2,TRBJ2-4,CASSPGEGKNIQYF,TGTGCCAGCTCACCAGGGGAGGGCAAAAACATTCAGTACTTC
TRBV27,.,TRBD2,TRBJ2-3,CASTSRLAGGKDTQYF,TGTGCCAGCACCTCCCGGCTAGCGGGGGGGAAGGATACGCAGTATTTT
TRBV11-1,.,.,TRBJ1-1,CASSFAEGTEAFF,TGTGCCAGCAGCTTCGCGGAGGGTACTGAAGCTTTCTTT
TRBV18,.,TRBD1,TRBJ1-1,CASSPRKGADTEAFF,TGTGCCAGCTCACCTCGAAAGGGGGCGGACACTGAAGCTTTCTTT
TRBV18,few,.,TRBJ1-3,CASSPGGVGNTIYF,TGTGCCAGCTCACCAGGGGGCGTTGGAAACACCATATATTTT
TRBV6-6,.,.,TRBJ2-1,CASSSDSNSYNEQFF,TGTGCCAGCAGTTCCGACAGTAACTCCTACAATGAGCAGTTCTTC
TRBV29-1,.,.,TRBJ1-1,CSSLPGHLNTEAFF,TGCAGCTCCCTCCCGGGACACCTGAACACTGAAGCTTTCTTT
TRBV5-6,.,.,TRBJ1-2,CASSPFPRNYGYTF,TGTGCCAGCAGCCCCTTCCCCCGGAACTATGGCTACACCTTC
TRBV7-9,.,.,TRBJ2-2,CASRPTGNTGELFF,TGTGCCAGCAGACCTACAGGGAACACCGGGGAGCTGTTTTTT
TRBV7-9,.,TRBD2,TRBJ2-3,CASSLRTSGGTTSTDTQYF,TGTGCCAGCAGCTTGAGGACTAGCGGGGGAACAACTAGCACAGATACGCAGTATTTT
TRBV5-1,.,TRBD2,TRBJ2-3,CASRLAGEHTDTQYF,TGCGCCAGCAGATTAGCGGGGGAACACACAGATACGCAGTATTTT
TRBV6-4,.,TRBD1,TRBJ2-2,CASSLAQGAGELFF,TGTGCCAGCAGTTTAGCCCAGGGGGCCGGGGAGCTGTTTTTT
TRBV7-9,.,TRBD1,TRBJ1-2,CASSKGQAYGYTF,TGTGCCAGCAGCAAGGGACAGGCTTATGGCTACACCTTC
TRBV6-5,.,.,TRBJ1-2,CASSPKRGGYGYTF,TGTGCCAGCAGCCCCAAGCGGGGCGGTTATGGCTACACCTTC
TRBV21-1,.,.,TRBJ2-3,CACGQPAFEQYF,TGTGCCTGTGGGCAGCCCGCATTTGAGCAGTATTTT
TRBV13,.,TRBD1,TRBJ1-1,CASSFPGQEAFF,TGTGCCAGCAGCTTTCCGGGACAGGAAGCTTTCTTT
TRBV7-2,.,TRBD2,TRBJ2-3,CASSPGGLSSTDTQYF,TGTGCCAGCAGCCCGGGGGGACTATCCAGCACAGATACGCAGTATTTT
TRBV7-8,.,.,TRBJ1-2,CANPPVPRQRLYGYTF,TGTGCCAACCCGCCGGTCCCGAGACAGCGACTCTATGGCTACACCTTC
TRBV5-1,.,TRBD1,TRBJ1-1,CASRRDSRQAFF,TGCGCCAGCAGAAGGGACAGCCGGCAAGCTTTCTTT
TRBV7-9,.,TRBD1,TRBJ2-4,CASRAGGAEHIQYF,TGTGCCAGCAGGGCAGGGGGCGCGGAGCACATTCAGTACTTC
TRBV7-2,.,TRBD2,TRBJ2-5,CASSLGVAGERETQYF,TGTGCCAGCAGCTTAGGGGTAGCGGGGGAGAGGGAGACCCAGTACTTC
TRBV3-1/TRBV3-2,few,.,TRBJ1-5,CASGGNNQPQHF,TGTGCCAGCGGAGGCAACAATCAGCCCCAGCATTTT
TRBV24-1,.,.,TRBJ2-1,CATSDWQLNEQFF,TGTGCCACCAGTGATTGGCAGTTAAATGAGCAGTTCTTC
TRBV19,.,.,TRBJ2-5,CASSLTDLGQKTQYF,TGTGCCAGTAGTTTAACCGACCTGGGACAAAAGACCCAGTACTTC
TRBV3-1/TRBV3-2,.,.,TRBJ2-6,CASSSEVGGGANVLTF,TGTGCCAGCAGCTCCGAGGTGGGTGGAGGGGCCAACGTCCTGACTTTC
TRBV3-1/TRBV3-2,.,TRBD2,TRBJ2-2,CASSQDRTSGGSGELFF,TGTGCCAGCAGCCAAGATCGGACTAGCGGGGGGTCCGGGGAGCTGTTTTTT
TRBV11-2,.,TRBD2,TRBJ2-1,CASSYPLAGGYNEQFF,TGTGCCAGCAGCTACCCACTAGCGGGGGGCTACAATGAGCAGTTCTTC
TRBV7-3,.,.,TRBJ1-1,CASSLNKSEAFF,TGTGCCAGCAGCTTAAACAAATCTGAAGCTTTCTTT
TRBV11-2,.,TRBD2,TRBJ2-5,CASSILAGAQETQYF,TGTGCCAGCAGCATCCTAGCGGGGGCCCAAGAGACCCAGTACTTC
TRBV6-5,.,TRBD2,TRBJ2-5,CASTNAGASGGILYF,TGTGCCAGCACCAACGCTGGGGCTAGCGGGGGGATATTGTACTTC
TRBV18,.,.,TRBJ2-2,CASSHQGRNDTGELFF,TGTGCCAGCTCTCACCAGGGGCGGAATGACACCGGGGAGCTGTTTTTT
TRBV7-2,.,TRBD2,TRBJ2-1,CASNGGESEAEQFF,TGTGCCAGCAACGGGGGGGAATCGGAGGCTGAGCAGTTCTTC
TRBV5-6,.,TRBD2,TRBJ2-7,CASSLGTSGYEQYF,TGTGCCAGCAGCTTGGGGACTAGCGGGTACGAGCAGTACTTC
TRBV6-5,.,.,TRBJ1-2,CASSSSGVGYTF,TGTGCCAGCAGTTCCTCCGGGGTTGGCTACACCTTC
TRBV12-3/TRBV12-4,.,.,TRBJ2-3,CASSLAAKNTQYF,TGTGCCAGCAGTTTAGCGGCAAAGAATACGCAGTATTTT
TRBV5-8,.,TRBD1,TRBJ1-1,CASNQDGTGNTEAFF,TGTGCCAGCAACCAGGACGGGACAGGGAACACTGAAGCTTTCTTT
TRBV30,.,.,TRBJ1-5,CAWSARPLGQPQHF,TGTGCCTGGAGTGCCCGGCCTCTCGGGCAGCCCCAGCATTTT
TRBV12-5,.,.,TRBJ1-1,CASGLVLLGANTEAFF,TGTGCTAGTGGTTTGGTACTGTTGGGCGCTAACACTGAAGCTTTCTTT
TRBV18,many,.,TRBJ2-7,CASSSQGGGYEQYF,TGTGCCAGCTCATCACAGGGAGGGGGTTACGAGCAGTACTTC
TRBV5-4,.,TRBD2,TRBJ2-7,CASSYGGGTLPYEQYF,TGTGCCAGCAGCTATGGGGGGGGAACCCTCCCCTACGAGCAGTACTTC
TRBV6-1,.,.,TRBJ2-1,CASSEAFRRNEQFF,TGTGCCAGCAGTGAAGCGTTTCGGCGGAATGAGCAGTTCTTC
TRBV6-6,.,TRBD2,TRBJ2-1,CASSSPTSGGSMQFF,TGTGCCAGCAGTTCCCCCACTAGCGGGGGGTCTATGCAGTTCTTC
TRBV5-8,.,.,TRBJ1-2,CASSLGQGGGYTF,TGTGCCAGCAGCTTGGGGCAGGGCGGCGGCTACACCTTC
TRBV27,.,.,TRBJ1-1,CASSPRQVNTEAFF,TGTGCCAGCAGTCCCAGACAGGTGAACACTGAAGCTTTCTTT
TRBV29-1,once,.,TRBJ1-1,CSTIPPTRTEAFF,TGCAGCACAATTCCCCCCACCCGCACTGAAGCTTTCTTT
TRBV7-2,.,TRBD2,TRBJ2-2,CASSLVAGGNTGELFF,TGTGCCAGCAGCTTAGTAGCGGGGGGTAATACCGGGGAGCTGTTTTTT
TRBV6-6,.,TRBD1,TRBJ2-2,CACATRQGDTGELFF,TGTGCCTGCGCCACGCGACAGGGGGACACCGGGGAGCTGTTTTTT
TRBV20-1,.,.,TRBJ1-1,CSALGDTEAFF,TGCAGTGCTCTAGGGGACACTGAAGCTTTCTTT
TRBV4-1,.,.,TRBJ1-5,CASSQTGRNQPQHF,TGCGCCAGCAGCCAGACAGGAAGAAATCAGCCCCAGCATTTT